This T cell receptor (beta chain) was identified in a study of shared clonotypes between healthy human individuals. V lost 1 base and J 13 bases, leaving 13 bases between the germline ends. The CDR3 spans 11 residues. Germline CDR1 and CDR2: DFQATT and SNEGSKA (reference sequence). Input per replicate PCR of unsorted PBMC was roughly 290 ng DNA, corresponding to 32,000 or so T cell genomes. The table came from immunoSEQ multiplex PCR; TCRdb's copy has only in-frame clones and leaves some out. The table records approximately 500,000 clones, 81% of them present only once. Donors had no recently reported acute infections or vaccinations and were HIV-negative. Researchers drew on about 90 million PBMCs for genomic DNA from unsorted samples. This clone was counted ten times or more.

The chain employs TRBV20-1 and TRBJ2-5; weak D call: TRBD2 (5 bases). This sequence originates from a woman aged 40-49 years in good health. Some clones in this sample may be carry-over from other donors' samples. Sequencing was done on a sample of PBMCs. CDR3 nucleotide sequence: TGCAGTGCTAGAGTCGGAGGTCATCGGTACTTC. Protein: CSARVGGHRYF.